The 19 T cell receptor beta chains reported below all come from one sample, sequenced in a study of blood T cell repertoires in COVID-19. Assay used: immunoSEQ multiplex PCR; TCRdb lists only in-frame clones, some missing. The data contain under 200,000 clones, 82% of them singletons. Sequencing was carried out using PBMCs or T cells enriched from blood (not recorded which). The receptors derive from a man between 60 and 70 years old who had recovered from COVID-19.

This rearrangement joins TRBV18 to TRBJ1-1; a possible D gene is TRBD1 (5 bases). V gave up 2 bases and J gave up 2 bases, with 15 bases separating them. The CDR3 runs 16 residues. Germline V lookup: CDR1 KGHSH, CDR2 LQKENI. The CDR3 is CASSPAPGDLNTEAFF. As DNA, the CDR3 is TGTGCCAGCTCACCAGCCCCGGGGGATCTAAACACTGAAGCTTTCTTT.

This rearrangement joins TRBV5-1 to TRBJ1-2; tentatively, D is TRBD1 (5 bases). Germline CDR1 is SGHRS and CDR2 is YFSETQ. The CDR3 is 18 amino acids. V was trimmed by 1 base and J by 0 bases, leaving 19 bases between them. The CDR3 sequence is CASSLWRDGHPANYGYTF. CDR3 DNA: TGCGCCAGCAGCTTGTGGAGGGATGGACACCCAGCTAACTATGGCTACACCTTC.

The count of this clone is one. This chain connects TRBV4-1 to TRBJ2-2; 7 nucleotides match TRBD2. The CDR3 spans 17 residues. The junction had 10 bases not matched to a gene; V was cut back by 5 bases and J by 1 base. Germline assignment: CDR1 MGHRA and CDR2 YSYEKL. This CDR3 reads CASSWGGSALNTGELFF. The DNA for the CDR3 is TGCGCCAGCAGCTGGGGGGGTTCGGCCCTGAACACCGGGGAGCTGTTTTTT.

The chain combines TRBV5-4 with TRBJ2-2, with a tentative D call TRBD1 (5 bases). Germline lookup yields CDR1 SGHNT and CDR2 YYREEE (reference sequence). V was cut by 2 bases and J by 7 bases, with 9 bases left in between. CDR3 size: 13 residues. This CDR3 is CASSLQANGELFF. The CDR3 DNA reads TGTGCCAGCAGCTTACAGGCAAACGGGGAGCTGTTTTTT.

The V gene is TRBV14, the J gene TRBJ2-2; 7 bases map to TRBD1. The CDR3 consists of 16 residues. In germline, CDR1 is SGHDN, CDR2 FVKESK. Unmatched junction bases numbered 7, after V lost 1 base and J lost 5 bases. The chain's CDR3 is CASSQGQTGRTGELFF. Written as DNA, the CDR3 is TGTGCCAGCAGCCAAGGGCAGACAGGGCGGACCGGGGAGCTGTTTTTT.

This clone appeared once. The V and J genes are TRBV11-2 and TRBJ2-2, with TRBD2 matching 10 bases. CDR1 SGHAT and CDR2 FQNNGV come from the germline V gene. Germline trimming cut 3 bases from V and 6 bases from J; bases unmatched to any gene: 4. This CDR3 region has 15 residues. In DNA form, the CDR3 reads TGTGCCAGCAGCTTCCTAGCGGGGGCCGCCGGGGAGCTGTTTTTT. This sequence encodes CASSFLAGAAGELFF.

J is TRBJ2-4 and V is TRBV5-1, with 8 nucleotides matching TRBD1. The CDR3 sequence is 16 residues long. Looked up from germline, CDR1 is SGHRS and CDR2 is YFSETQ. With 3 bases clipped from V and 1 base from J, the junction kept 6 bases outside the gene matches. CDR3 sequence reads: CASSSPDRDAKNIQYF. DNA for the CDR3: TGCGCCAGCAGCTCTCCGGACAGGGACGCCAAAAACATTCAGTACTTC. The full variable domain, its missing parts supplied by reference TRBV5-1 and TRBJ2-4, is KAGVTQTPRYLIKTRGQQVTLSCSPISGHRSVSWYQQTPGQGLQFLFEYFSETQRNKGNFPGRFSGRQFSNSRSEMNVSTLELGDSALYLCASSSPDRDAKNIQYFGAGTRLSVL.

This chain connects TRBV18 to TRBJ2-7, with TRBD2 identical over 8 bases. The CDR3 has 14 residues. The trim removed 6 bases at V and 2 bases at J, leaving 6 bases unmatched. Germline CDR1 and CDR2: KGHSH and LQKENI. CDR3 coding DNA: TGTGCCAGCTCCCGACCCGGGGGGGCCTACGAGCAGTACTTC. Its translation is CASSRPGGAYEQYF.

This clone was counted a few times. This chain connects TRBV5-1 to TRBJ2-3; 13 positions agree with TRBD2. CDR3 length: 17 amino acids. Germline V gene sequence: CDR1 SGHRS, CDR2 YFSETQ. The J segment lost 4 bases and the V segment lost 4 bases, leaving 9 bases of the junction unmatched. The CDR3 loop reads CASSPGTSGTIADTQYF. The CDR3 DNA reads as TGCGCCAGCAGCCCGGGGACTAGCGGGACGATTGCAGATACGCAGTATTTT.

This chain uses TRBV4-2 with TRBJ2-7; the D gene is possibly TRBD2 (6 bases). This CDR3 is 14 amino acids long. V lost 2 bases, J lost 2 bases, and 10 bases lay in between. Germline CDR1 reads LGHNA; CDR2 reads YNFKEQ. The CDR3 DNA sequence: TGTGCCAGCAGCCAATGGGGGGAGACCTACGAGCAGTACTTC. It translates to CASSQWGETYEQYF.

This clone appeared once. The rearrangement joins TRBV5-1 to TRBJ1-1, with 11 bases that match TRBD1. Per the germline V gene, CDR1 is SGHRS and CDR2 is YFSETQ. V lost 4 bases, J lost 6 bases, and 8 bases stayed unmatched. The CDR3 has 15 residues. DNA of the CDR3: TGCGCCAGCAGCCTGGAGGGACAGGGGGGACCTGAAGCTTTCTTT. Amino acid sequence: CASSLEGQGGPEAFF.

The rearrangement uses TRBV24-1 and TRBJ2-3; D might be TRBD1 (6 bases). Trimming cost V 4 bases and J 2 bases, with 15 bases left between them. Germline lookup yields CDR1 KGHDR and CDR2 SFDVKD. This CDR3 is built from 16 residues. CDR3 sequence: CATSDPGHHFTDTQYF. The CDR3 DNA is TGTGCCACCAGTGACCCGGGACACCACTTCACAGATACGCAGTATTTT.

The CDR3: CATSPAGFQETQYF. DNA of the CDR3: TGTGCCACCAGTCCAGCGGGTTTCCAAGAGACCCAGTACTTC. The chain has TRBV24-1 and TRBJ2-5; maybe TRBD2 (6 bases). The V end was cut by 6 bases, the J end by 1 base, with 11 bases between. The CDR3 runs to 14 residues. CDR1 KGHDR and CDR2 SFDVKD come from the germline V gene.

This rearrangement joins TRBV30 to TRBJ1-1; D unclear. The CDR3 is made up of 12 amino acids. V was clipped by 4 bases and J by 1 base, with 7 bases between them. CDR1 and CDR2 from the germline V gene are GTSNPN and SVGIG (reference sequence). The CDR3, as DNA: TGTGCCTGGAAAACGGGGAACACTGAAGCTTTCTTT. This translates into CAWKTGNTEAFF.

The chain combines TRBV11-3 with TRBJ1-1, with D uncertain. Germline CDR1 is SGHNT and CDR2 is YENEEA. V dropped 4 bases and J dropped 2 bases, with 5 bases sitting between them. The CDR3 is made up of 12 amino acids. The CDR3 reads CASSSRNTEAFF. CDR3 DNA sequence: TGTGCCAGCAGCTCCAGAAACACTGAAGCTTTCTTT. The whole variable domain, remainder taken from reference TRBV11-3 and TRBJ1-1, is EAGVVQSPRYKIIEKKQPVAFWCNPISGHNTLYWYLQNLGQGPELLIRYENEEAVDDSQLPKDRFSAERLKGVDSTLKIQPAELGDSAVYLCASSSRNTEAFFGQGTRLTVV.

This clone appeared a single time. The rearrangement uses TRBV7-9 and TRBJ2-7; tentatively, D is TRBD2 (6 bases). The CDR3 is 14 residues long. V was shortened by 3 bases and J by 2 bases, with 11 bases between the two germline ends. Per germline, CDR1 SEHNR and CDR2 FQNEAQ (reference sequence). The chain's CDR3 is CASSLAGSTYEQYF. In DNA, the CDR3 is TGTGCCAGCAGCTTGGCGGGAAGCACCTACGAGCAGTACTTC. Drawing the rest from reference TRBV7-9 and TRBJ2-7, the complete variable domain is DTGVSQNPRHKITKRGQNVTFRCDPISEHNRLYWYRQTLGQGPEFLTYFQNEAQLEKSRLLSDRFSAERPKGSFSTLEIQRTEQGDSAMYLCASSLAGSTYEQYFGPGTRLTVT.

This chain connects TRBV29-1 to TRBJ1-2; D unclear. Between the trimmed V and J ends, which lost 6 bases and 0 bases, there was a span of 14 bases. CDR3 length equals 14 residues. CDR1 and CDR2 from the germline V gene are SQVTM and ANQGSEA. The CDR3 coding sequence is TGCAGCGTGGCCCGGAGAGAGTCTAACTATGGCTACACCTTC. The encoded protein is CSVARRESNYGYTF.

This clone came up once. The CDR3 bases are TGTGCCAGTAGTATAGATGGTACAGCGGATGGGGAGCAGTACTTC. It codes for CASSIDGTADGEQYF. The chain uses TRBV19 and TRBJ2-7, with D possibly being TRBD2 (5 bases). Germline CDR1 LNHDA, CDR2 SQIVND (reference sequence). The V gene lost 0 bases and the J gene lost 7 bases, with 16 bases spanning the gap. The CDR3 is made up of 15 amino acids.

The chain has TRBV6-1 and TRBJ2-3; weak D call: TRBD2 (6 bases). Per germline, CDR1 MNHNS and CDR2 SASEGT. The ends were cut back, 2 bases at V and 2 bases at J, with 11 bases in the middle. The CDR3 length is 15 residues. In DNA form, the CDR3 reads TGTGCCAGCAGTGAACAGGAGGGGACCACAGATACGCAGTATTTT. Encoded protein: CASSEQEGTTDTQYF.